This T cell receptor beta chain was identified in a study of cytomegalovirus exposure and HLA in healthy donors. Background on the study: Sequencing of 150 million to 200 million T cells in an earlier analysis found 95 million to 120 million unique TCR beta sequences.

As for this clone: Its cognate antigen is unknown.

Study-level results: Common viral pathogens seemed to be connected with several of the most significant clusters, according to a later analysis. Most of the TCR beta V segments (in an earlier analysis) were productive either about 87% or about 30% of the time. Most TCRs appeared rarely, but some public TCRs recurred in many donors.

The primer mix had 60 Vbeta and 13 Jbeta primers. The method was immunoSEQ multiplex PCR; TCRdb's version includes in-frame clones alone and lacks a portion of them. Found here are 130,000 to 150,000 clones, just under 85% of them singletons; the top ten hold around 4%. This receptor was obtained from a man aged 40-49 years in good health and CMV-seropositive. Sequenced input: PBMCs.

The CDR3 region has the DNA TGTGCCAGCAGCAAAGGACTAGACGACTCCTACGAGCAGTACTTC. It codes for CASSKGLDDSYEQYF. The chain uses TRBV9 and TRBJ2-7, with 7 bases aligning to TRBD2. CDR3 length equals 15 residues. J gave up 0 bases and V 4 bases, and 7 bases lay outside the gene matches. Germline V gene sequence: CDR1 SGDLS, CDR2 YYNGEE.